This T cell receptor beta chain was identified during a study of blood T cells in healthy people across ages. The study's findings and limits: The diversity estimates, figures obtained from one million T cells, were considered underestimates.

As concerns this clonotype: Its target is not known.

Germline assignment: CDR1 LGHNA and CDR2 YNFKEQ. This CDR3 region has 15 residues. A sample-barcoded 5' primer and a J-beta primer mix were used in a second PCR of roughly 7 to 11 cycles. Using its own MiXCR run on the 5' RACE reads, TCRdb lists one record per CDR3 protein. The table includes about 800,000 distinct CDR3 sequences, approximately 25% detected once. This sample was also put to use in a study of T cells of mothers and their children.

Material for sequencing was blood. The rearrangement joins TRBV4-2 to TRBJ2-5; TRBD2 aligns across 12 bases. The J call may be faulty, since TRBJ2-1 better matches the DNA end. This TCR was sampled from a boy between 10 and 17 years old in good health. This CDR3 reads CASSQDRLAGVEQFF. CDR3 nucleotide sequence: TGTGCCAGCAGCCAAGATCGACTAGCGGGAGTTGAGCAGTTCTTC.